The rows below give T cell receptor beta chains drawn from one sample of a study of CD4 T cells in relation to SARS-CoV-2 and coronaviruses. Some clones are missing from TCRdb's copy, which holds only in-frame ones; the method was immunoSEQ multiplex PCR. The sample has about 36,000 clones, just over 75% seen once. No antigen has been identified for these receptors. Material: memory CD4+ T cells from PBMCs, cultured in vitro. The receptors were sampled from an adult with COVID-19. The CDR3 runs from the conserved cysteine through the conserved F or W. The order of the fields is V gene, D gene, J gene, CDR3 length, clone size, CDR3 protein, CDR3 DNA. A D gene is named only where the DNA matches it firmly. For some rows the clone size is stated as once, few or many, or as a class when expanded; others skip it.

TRBV28	TRBD2	TRBJ2-7	16	NA	CASSYIFGTSDYEQYF	TGTGCCAGCAGTTATATTTTCGGGACTAGCGACTACGAGCAGTACTTC
TRBV29-1	TRBD1	TRBJ2-2	15	NA	CSAVQGAANTGELFF	TGCAGCGCTGTGCAGGGGGCCGCGAACACCGGGGAGCTGTTTTTT
TRBV9	TRBD2	TRBJ2-1	19	NA	CASSVSGTSGGSSYNEQFF	TGTGCCAGCAGCGTCTCCGGGACTAGCGGGGGAAGCTCCTACAATGAGCAGTTCTTC
TRBV7-2	NA	TRBJ1-5	13	NA	CASSVTSNQPQHF	TGTGCCAGCAGCGTGACAAGCAATCAGCCCCAGCATTTT
TRBV3-1/TRBV3-2	TRBD2	TRBJ2-3	16	NA	CASSQASSGNTDTQYF	TGTGCCAGCAGCCAAGCCTCTAGCGGCAACACAGATACGCAGTATTTT
TRBV2	NA	TRBJ2-5	14	NA	CASSQLVGQETQYF	TGTGCCAGCAGCCAATTGGTGGGACAAGAGACCCAGTACTTC
TRBV4-3	TRBD1	TRBJ1-4	15	few	CASSQEGQGAGKLFF	TGCGCCAGCAGCCAAGAGGGGCAGGGGGCGGGAAAACTGTTTTTT
TRBV7-3	NA	TRBJ2-3	13	NA	CASSSASTDTQYF	TGTGCCAGCAGCTCTGCCAGCACAGATACGCAGTATTTT
TRBV7-9	NA	TRBJ2-7	14	NA	CASSFSRGNYEQYF	TGTGCCAGCAGCTTTTCCCGAGGGAACTACGAGCAGTACTTC
TRBV5-6	NA	TRBJ2-1	12	NA	CASSLGGWEQFF	TGTGCCAGCAGCTTGGGCGGGTGGGAGCAGTTCTTC
TRBV29-1	TRBD2	TRBJ2-7	16	NA	CSVSGLAGTSSYEQYF	TGCAGCGTATCGGGACTAGCGGGAACAAGCTCCTACGAGCAGTACTTC
TRBV7-2	TRBD2	TRBJ2-1	15	NA	CASSLAGGLGNEQFF	TGTGCCAGCAGCTTAGCGGGAGGGCTCGGGAATGAGCAGTTCTTC
TRBV27	TRBD2	TRBJ2-3	15	NA	CASSLGLAGGDTQYF	TGTGCCAGCAGTTTGGGACTAGCGGGAGGGGATACGCAGTATTTT
TRBV24-1	NA	TRBJ2-1	19	NA	CATSDLSPRPGSSYNEQFF	TGTGCCACCAGTGATTTAAGTCCCCGGCCCGGAAGCTCCTACAATGAGCAGTTCTTC
TRBV4-2	NA	TRBJ2-7	14	NA	CASSQDLSSPEQYF	TGTGCCAGCAGCCAAGATCTGAGTTCCCCCGAGCAGTACTTC
TRBV15	NA	TRBJ2-1	15	NA	CATSRAYTALDEQFF	TGTGCCACCAGCAGAGCGTATACCGCGCTGGATGAGCAGTTCTTC
TRBV5-1	NA	TRBJ2-7	13	once	CASSLARDYEQYF	TGCGCCAGCAGCTTGGCCCGGGACTACGAGCAGTACTTC
TRBV27	NA	TRBJ2-1	15	NA	CASDPTGLRYNEQFF	TGTGCCAGCGACCCAACAGGGCTCCGGTACAATGAGCAGTTCTTC
TRBV28	TRBD2	TRBJ2-3	14	few	CASIRTGLASTQYF	TGTGCCAGCATCCGAACAGGACTAGCTAGTACGCAGTATTTT
TRBV5-1	TRBD2	TRBJ2-2	15	NA	CASSKVAGDAGELFF	TGCGCCAGCAGCAAAGTAGCGGGAGACGCCGGGGAGCTGTTTTTT
TRBV7-9	TRBD2	TRBJ2-5	16	NA	CASRTKAGLGEETQYF	TGTGCCAGCAGGACGAAAGCGGGATTAGGGGAAGAGACCCAGTACTTC
TRBV20-1	TRBD1	TRBJ2-7	14	NA	CSASVGQSPYEQYF	TGCAGTGCTAGTGTGGGACAGTCACCCTACGAGCAGTACTTC
TRBV28	NA	TRBJ2-2	15	NA	CASSFPTLGTGELFF	TGTGCCAGCAGTTTTCCGACTTTGGGGACCGGGGAGCTGTTTTTT
TRBV18	NA	TRBJ1-1	14	NA	CASSPSDSNTEAFF	TGTGCCAGCTCACCGTCGGATTCGAACACTGAAGCTTTCTTT
TRBV19	NA	TRBJ1-5	15	NA	CASSIRGLGNQPQHF	TGTGCCAGTAGTATTCGGGGGTTAGGGAATCAGCCCCAGCATTTT
TRBV27	NA	TRBJ2-5	14	NA	CASSPLTGRETQYF	TGTGCCAGCAGTCCATTAACAGGGAGGGAGACCCAGTACTTC
TRBV7-2	NA	TRBJ2-1	15	NA	CASMLDWRSYNEQFF	TGTGCCAGCATGCTTGACTGGCGGTCCTACAATGAGCAGTTCTTC
TRBV19	NA	TRBJ2-5	16	NA	CASSSKPGTARETQYF	TGTGCCAGTAGTAGTAAACCGGGGACTGCGCGAGAGACCCAGTACTTC
TRBV29-1	TRBD2	TRBJ2-1	13	NA	CSVFRLADNEQFF	TGCAGCGTTTTCAGACTAGCGGACAATGAGCAGTTCTTC
TRBV2	NA	TRBJ2-4	14	NA	CASSELGYKNIQYF	TGTGCCAGCAGTGAACTGGGTTACAAAAACATTCAGTACTTC
TRBV28	NA	TRBJ1-2	12	NA	CASSSQSYGYTF	TGTGCCAGCAGTTCTCAGAGCTATGGCTACACCTTC
TRBV5-1	TRBD2	TRBJ2-1	13	NA	CASSLGTSDEQFF	TGCGCCAGCAGCTTGGGGACTAGTGATGAGCAGTTCTTC
TRBV28	NA	TRBJ1-5	12	few	CASSFSNQPQHF	TGTGCCAGCAGTTTCAGCAATCAGCCCCAGCATTTT
TRBV4-1	NA	TRBJ2-7	16	NA	CASSQLEGPTAYEQYF	TGCGCCAGCAGCCAGCTCGAGGGGCCGACTGCCTACGAGCAGTACTTC
TRBV5-1	TRBD2	TRBJ2-5	16	NA	CASSLDRTSGVDGQYF	TGCGCCAGCAGCTTGGACAGGACTAGCGGGGTCGACGGCCAGTACTTC
TRBV14	NA	TRBJ2-6	17	NA	CASSQRVEGSGANVLTF	TGTGCCAGCAGCCAAAGGGTCGAGGGCTCTGGGGCCAACGTCCTGACTTTC
TRBV9	NA	TRBJ2-7	15	NA	CASSVAPGAIAEQYF	TGTGCCAGCAGCGTAGCTCCGGGGGCGATTGCGGAGCAGTACTTC
TRBV2	TRBD1	TRBJ2-7	12	NA	CASDRGDNEQYF	TGTGCCAGCGACAGGGGTGATAACGAGCAGTACTTC
TRBV25-1	TRBD1	TRBJ2-5	15	few	CASSARTGLGETQYF	TGTGCCAGCAGTGCGAGGACAGGGCTGGGGGAGACCCAGTACTTC
TRBV7-3	NA	TRBJ1-6	14	few	CASSIQGTDSPLHF	TGTGCCAGCAGCATCCAGGGAACAGATTCACCCCTCCACTTT
TRBV7-6	TRBD2	TRBJ2-1	19	NA	CASSLSRLAGGSSYNEQFF	TGTGCCAGCAGCTTATCTAGACTAGCGGGAGGGTCCTCCTACAATGAGCAGTTCTTC
TRBV6-2/TRBV6-3	TRBD2	TRBJ2-3	15	NA	CASSYPAGVTDTQYF	TGTGCCAGCAGTTACCCAGCGGGAGTCACAGATACGCAGTATTTT
TRBV18	NA	TRBJ2-1	13	NA	CASSFRVDNEQFF	TGTGCCAGCTCATTCCGGGTTGACAATGAGCAGTTCTTC
TRBV6-5	NA	TRBJ1-3	14	NA	CASSFGYSGNTIYF	TGTGCCAGCAGTTTCGGGTATTCTGGAAACACCATATATTTT
TRBV7-9	NA	TRBJ2-7	14	NA	CASSLTSSRGEQYF	TGTGCCAGCAGCTTGACTTCTAGCCGGGGCGAGCAGTACTTC
TRBV6-5	NA	TRBJ2-2	14	NA	CASIPRADTGELFF	TGTGCCAGCATACCCAGGGCTGACACCGGGGAGCTGTTTTTT
TRBV6-5	NA	TRBJ1-5	15	NA	CASSYSLSANQPQHF	TGCGCCAGCAGTTACTCGCTGTCAGCAAATCAGCCCCAGCATTTT